This TCR beta chain comes out of a study of CD8+ T cells in alopecia areata. Findings and caveats of the study: Shared TCR sequences were less clear between patients than in mice, possibly partly from HLA diversity. On tofacitinib, scalp and blood still held many of the expanded lesional clones. The link between baseline CD8+ expansion and response remains uncertain with one nonresponder.

Treatment here: oral pan-JAK inhibitor, 5-10 mg twice daily. Specimens obtained from alopecia areata patients comprised lesional scalp punch biopsies and peripheral blood. In regard to this clone: As yet, its antigen is unknown.

CDR1 is SGHTA and CDR2 is FQGNSA in the germline V gene. Trimming cost V 3 bases and J 4 bases, with 9 bases left between them. This CDR3 has 13 residues. Following extraction, RNA underwent reverse transcription to cDNA, which served as the sequencing template. Assay used: immunoSEQ multiplex PCR; TCRdb lists only in-frame clones, some missing. Among about 120,000 clones listed, 53% were seen once. Sequenced here: CD4+ T cells sorted from blood, sampled at week 4, from a patient treated with tofacitinib. The J gene is TRBJ1-1, the V gene TRBV7-2; no clear D gene. This TCR came from a human donor with alopecia areata. This CDR3 reads CASSFYSSTEAFF. The CDR3 DNA is TGTGCCAGCAGCTTTTATTCGAGCACTGAAGCTTTCTTT. The whole variable domain, remainder taken from reference TRBV7-2 and TRBJ1-1, is GAGVSQSPSNKVTEKGKDVELRCDPISGHTALYWYRQSLGQGLEFLIYFQGNSAPDKSGLPSDRFSAERTGGSVSTLTIQRTQQEDSAVYLCASSFYSSTEAFFGQGTRLTVV.